A selection of T cell receptor beta chains follows, all from one sample in a study of cytomegalovirus exposure and HLA in healthy donors. Only in-frame clones appear in the TCRdb table, and some are missing; sequencing was by immunoSEQ multiplex PCR. Of 40,000 to 45,000 clones in the sample, roughly 87% were seen once. Sequenced input: PBMCs. The receptor source for this set is a woman aged 40-49 years in good health and CMV-seropositive. CDR3s include the opening cysteine and the closing phenylalanine or tryptophan. The D gene is left open where the match is weak. Expanded clones get a size class; other rows say once, few or many, or leave the size out.

v_gene: TRBV9; d_gene: -; j_gene: TRBJ2-5; abundance: -; CDR3nt: TGTGCCAGCAGCGTAGTAGGAGGCCTAGAGACCCAGTACTTC; CDR3aa: CASSVVGGLETQYF
v_gene: TRBV23-1; d_gene: -; j_gene: TRBJ2-4; abundance: -; CDR3nt: TGCGCCAGCAGTCAATCGCCTATGTTGGTAAACATTCAGTACTTC; CDR3aa: CASSQSPMLVNIQYF
v_gene: TRBV6-4; d_gene: -; j_gene: TRBJ1-2; abundance: once; CDR3nt: TGTGCCAGCAGTGACTCGGGCAGTAACTATGGCTACACCTTC; CDR3aa: CASSDSGSNYGYTF
v_gene: TRBV7-9; d_gene: -; j_gene: TRBJ1-1; abundance: -; CDR3nt: TGTGCCAGCAGCTATAATAAAGCTTTCTTT; CDR3aa: CASSYNKAFF
v_gene: TRBV2; d_gene: TRBD2; j_gene: TRBJ2-1; abundance: -; CDR3nt: TGTGCCAGCACCGGCGGGATGGAGCGGGGTGAGCAGTTCTTC; CDR3aa: CASTGGMERGEQFF
v_gene: TRBV10-3; d_gene: TRBD2; j_gene: TRBJ2-7; abundance: -; CDR3nt: TGTGCCATCAGTGAGTCTGGGGGGGGGTACTCCTACGAGCAGTACTTC; CDR3aa: CAISESGGGYSYEQYF
v_gene: TRBV2; d_gene: TRBD2; j_gene: TRBJ2-1; abundance: once; CDR3nt: TGTGCCAGCAGCAAACTAGCGGGGGATGAGCAGTTCTTC; CDR3aa: CASSKLAGDEQFF
v_gene: TRBV7-9; d_gene: TRBD1; j_gene: TRBJ2-2; abundance: -; CDR3nt: TGTGCCAGCGAACCGGGACAGGGGGCCGCCGGGGAGCTGTTTTTT; CDR3aa: CASEPGQGAAGELFF
v_gene: TRBV29-1; d_gene: -; j_gene: TRBJ2-7; abundance: -; CDR3nt: TGCAGCGTATCAAGCGGCTCCTACGAGCAGTACTTC; CDR3aa: CSVSSGSYEQYF
v_gene: TRBV4-1; d_gene: TRBD1; j_gene: TRBJ1-2; abundance: few; CDR3nt: TGCGCCAGCAGGCAACGTGGAGGGGGCAGCTACACCTTC; CDR3aa: CASRQRGGGSYTF
v_gene: TRBV6-5; d_gene: -; j_gene: TRBJ1-4; abundance: -; CDR3nt: TGTGCCAGCAAGGATGGGCCCTCGGTAGAACTGTTTTTT; CDR3aa: CASKDGPSVELFF
v_gene: TRBV9; d_gene: TRBD2; j_gene: TRBJ2-2; abundance: once; CDR3nt: TGTGCCAGCAGCCTGACTAGCGTGAACACCGGGGAGCTGTTTTTT; CDR3aa: CASSLTSVNTGELFF
v_gene: TRBV29-1; d_gene: -; j_gene: TRBJ1-1; abundance: few; CDR3nt: TGCAGCGTTGAAGGTGGACAGAAAAGTGAAGCTTTCTTT; CDR3aa: CSVEGGQKSEAFF
v_gene: TRBV29-1; d_gene: TRBD2; j_gene: TRBJ2-5; abundance: once; CDR3nt: TGCAGCGTTGCGGGGGGAGAGACCCAGTACTTC; CDR3aa: CSVAGGETQYF
v_gene: TRBV5-4; d_gene: TRBD2; j_gene: TRBJ2-2; abundance: -; CDR3nt: TGTGCCAGCAGCCCCACTAGCGGGAACACCGGGGAGCTGTTTTTT; CDR3aa: CASSPTSGNTGELFF
v_gene: TRBV7-9; d_gene: -; j_gene: TRBJ1-5; abundance: -; CDR3nt: TGTGCCAGCTCCGCCGGGAGGCAAGATCAGCCCCAGCATTTT; CDR3aa: CASSAGRQDQPQHF
v_gene: TRBV7-9; d_gene: -; j_gene: TRBJ2-2; abundance: -; CDR3nt: TGTGCCAGCAGCTTGGACAGTTTCACCGGGGAGCTGTTTTTT; CDR3aa: CASSLDSFTGELFF
v_gene: TRBV18; d_gene: -; j_gene: TRBJ2-5; abundance: once; CDR3nt: TGTGCCAGCTCACCACCGGACATCGGGTGGGAGACCCAGTACTTC; CDR3aa: CASSPPDIGWETQYF
v_gene: TRBV2; d_gene: -; j_gene: TRBJ1-1; abundance: -; CDR3nt: TGTGCCAGCAGGGAGGAGAATTGGAGCAGCACTGAAGCTTTCTTT; CDR3aa: CASREENWSSTEAFF
v_gene: TRBV7-2; d_gene: TRBD1; j_gene: TRBJ2-1; abundance: -; CDR3nt: TGTGCCAGCAGCTTAGCAAACAGGGGCTCTTTTGTACAGTTCTTC; CDR3aa: CASSLANRGSFVQFF
v_gene: TRBV19; d_gene: TRBD1; j_gene: TRBJ1-2; abundance: -; CDR3nt: TGTGCCAGTAGTATTCAGGGACAGGGATGGGGCTACACCTTC; CDR3aa: CASSIQGQGWGYTF
v_gene: TRBV7-9; d_gene: TRBD2; j_gene: TRBJ2-3; abundance: -; CDR3nt: TGTGCCAGCAGGGTTAGCGGGGGAGTAGATACGCAGTATTTT; CDR3aa: CASRVSGGVDTQYF
v_gene: TRBV6-1; d_gene: TRBD1; j_gene: TRBJ2-7; abundance: -; CDR3nt: TGTGCCAGCAGTGAGAGGGGGACAGGGGGTATCTTC; CDR3aa: CASSERGTGGIF
v_gene: TRBV7-9; d_gene: -; j_gene: TRBJ1-1; abundance: -; CDR3nt: TGTGCCAGCAGCAGGGGTGGGGGAGGGAGGACTGAAGCTTTCTTT; CDR3aa: CASSRGGGGRTEAFF
v_gene: TRBV27; d_gene: TRBD2; j_gene: TRBJ2-7; abundance: -; CDR3nt: TGTGCCAGCAGCTTAGGAGCGGGGGGGGTCTTGGGCGAGCAGTACTTC; CDR3aa: CASSLGAGGVLGEQYF
v_gene: TRBV7-9; d_gene: TRBD2; j_gene: TRBJ2-1; abundance: -; CDR3nt: TGTGCCAGCAGCTTAGCAGCGGGGGGGCTCAATGAGCAGTTCTTC; CDR3aa: CASSLAAGGLNEQFF
v_gene: TRBV20-1; d_gene: -; j_gene: TRBJ1-1; abundance: few; CDR3nt: TGCAGTGCCCTCTTTCAGGGAAAAGCTTTCTTT; CDR3aa: CSALFQGKAFF
v_gene: TRBV19; d_gene: -; j_gene: TRBJ1-6; abundance: -; CDR3nt: TGTGCCAGTAGTATGGTGGAGTCACCCCTCCACTTT; CDR3aa: CASSMVESPLHF
v_gene: TRBV6-5; d_gene: -; j_gene: TRBJ1-4; abundance: -; CDR3nt: TGTGCCAGCAGTTACAAGACACCGGAAAAACTGTTTTTT; CDR3aa: CASSYKTPEKLFF
v_gene: TRBV10-1; d_gene: -; j_gene: TRBJ2-2; abundance: -; CDR3nt: TGCGCCAGCACCGAGACGGGGAACACCGGGGAGCTGTTTTTT; CDR3aa: CASTETGNTGELFF
v_gene: TRBV5-6; d_gene: -; j_gene: TRBJ2-1; abundance: -; CDR3nt: TGTGCCAGCAGCTTAGGCGGGACAGACTACAATGAGCAGTTCTTC; CDR3aa: CASSLGGTDYNEQFF
v_gene: TRBV6-5; d_gene: -; j_gene: TRBJ1-1; abundance: -; CDR3nt: TGTGCCAGCAGTTACGGGCAAAACACTGAAGCTTTCTTT; CDR3aa: CASSYGQNTEAFF
v_gene: TRBV27; d_gene: TRBD1; j_gene: TRBJ2-2; abundance: few; CDR3nt: TGTGCCAGCAGTTTATCGGGACAGGGTTCGGCGGAGCTGTTTTTT; CDR3aa: CASSLSGQGSAELFF
v_gene: TRBV6-1; d_gene: TRBD1; j_gene: TRBJ1-2; abundance: -; CDR3nt: TGTGCCAGCCTGGACAGGGGTGGCGGCTACACCTTC; CDR3aa: CASLDRGGGYTF
v_gene: TRBV27; d_gene: -; j_gene: TRBJ2-1; abundance: -; CDR3nt: TGTGCCACCCGAAGATCTGAGAACAATGAGCAGTTCTTC; CDR3aa: CATRRSENNEQFF
v_gene: TRBV2; d_gene: -; j_gene: TRBJ2-6; abundance: -; CDR3nt: TGTGCCAGCAGTCAGGAGGGGATCGTTGGGGCCAACGTCCTGACTTTC; CDR3aa: CASSQEGIVGANVLTF
v_gene: TRBV27; d_gene: TRBD1; j_gene: TRBJ2-7; abundance: -; CDR3nt: TGTGCCACCCAAAGGGGAGGACAGGGCTCCTACGAGCAGTACTTC; CDR3aa: CATQRGGQGSYEQYF
v_gene: TRBV6-4; d_gene: TRBD1; j_gene: TRBJ1-1; abundance: -; CDR3nt: TGTGCCAGCAGTCTGGACAGGGACACTGAAGCTTTCTTT; CDR3aa: CASSLDRDTEAFF
v_gene: TRBV27; d_gene: -; j_gene: TRBJ1-1; abundance: few; CDR3nt: TGTGCCAGCAGGGGAGGGGACTTGGGCACTGAAGCTTTCTTT; CDR3aa: CASRGGDLGTEAFF
v_gene: TRBV6-1; d_gene: -; j_gene: TRBJ2-5; abundance: once; CDR3nt: TGTGCCAGCAGTGAATGGGAAAGGGGGGGGGAGACCCAGTACTTC; CDR3aa: CASSEWERGGETQYF
v_gene: TRBV11-3; d_gene: TRBD2; j_gene: TRBJ2-2; abundance: -; CDR3nt: TGTGCCAGCAGCTTAGAAGCGGGGGTTCCGGCTGGGGAGCTGTTTTTT; CDR3aa: CASSLEAGVPAGELFF
v_gene: TRBV19; d_gene: TRBD1; j_gene: TRBJ1-2; abundance: once; CDR3nt: TGTGCCAGTAGGATACTGCCGGGACAGGGGACCGACTATGGCTACACCTTC; CDR3aa: CASRILPGQGTDYGYTF
v_gene: TRBV6-6; d_gene: TRBD1; j_gene: TRBJ1-5; abundance: -; CDR3nt: TGTGCCAGCAGGCTTACAGGGGATCAGCCCCAGCATTTT; CDR3aa: CASRLTGDQPQHF
v_gene: TRBV9; d_gene: TRBD1; j_gene: TRBJ1-5; abundance: -; CDR3nt: TGTGCCAGCAGCGTCGGGACAGAGCCAAATCAGCCCCAGCATTTT; CDR3aa: CASSVGTEPNQPQHF
v_gene: TRBV18; d_gene: TRBD2; j_gene: TRBJ2-3; abundance: -; CDR3nt: TGTGCCAGCTCTTCAACCGGGACTAGCGGGATAGGCACAGATACGCAGTATTTT; CDR3aa: CASSSTGTSGIGTDTQYF
v_gene: TRBV7-8; d_gene: TRBD1; j_gene: TRBJ2-5; abundance: -; CDR3nt: TGTGCCAGCAGCTTGGACAGGGGACGGGAGACCCAGTACTTC; CDR3aa: CASSLDRGRETQYF
v_gene: TRBV18; d_gene: -; j_gene: TRBJ1-2; abundance: -; CDR3nt: TGTGCCAGCTCACCGACTTTGGAGGGAACGGGCGGCTACACCTTC; CDR3aa: CASSPTLEGTGGYTF